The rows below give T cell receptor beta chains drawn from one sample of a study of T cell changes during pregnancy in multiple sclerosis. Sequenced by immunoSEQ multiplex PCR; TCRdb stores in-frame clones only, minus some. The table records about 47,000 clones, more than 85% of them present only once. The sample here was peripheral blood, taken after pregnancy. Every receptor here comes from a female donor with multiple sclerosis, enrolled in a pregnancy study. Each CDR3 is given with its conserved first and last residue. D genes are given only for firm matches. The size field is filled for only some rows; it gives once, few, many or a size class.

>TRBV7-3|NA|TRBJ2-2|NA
CASSTRTGELFF
TGTGCCAGCAGCACCAGGACCGGGGAGCTGTTTTTT
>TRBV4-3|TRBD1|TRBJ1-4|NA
CASSQAAGQGNEKLFF
TGCGCCAGCAGCCAGGCCGCCGGACAGGGGAATGAAAAACTGTTTTTT
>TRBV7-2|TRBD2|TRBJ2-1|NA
CASSLALLAGLNEQFF
TGTGCCAGCAGCTTAGCGCTTCTAGCGGGGTTGAATGAGCAGTTCTTC
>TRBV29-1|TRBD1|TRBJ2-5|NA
CSARTGALETQYF
TGCAGCGCTCGGACAGGGGCTTTGGAGACCCAGTACTTC
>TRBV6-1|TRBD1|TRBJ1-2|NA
CASTDRALWGYTF
TGTGCCAGTACGGACAGGGCCCTATGGGGCTACACCTTC
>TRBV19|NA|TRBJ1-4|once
CASRPREVATNEKLFF
TGTGCCAGTAGGCCGCGGGAGGTGGCAACTAATGAAAAACTGTTTTTT
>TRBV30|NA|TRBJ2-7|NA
CAWSVFLGRVSYEQYF
TGTGCCTGGAGTGTATTCCTGGGCAGGGTGTCCTACGAGCAGTACTTC
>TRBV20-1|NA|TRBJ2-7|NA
CSAQTGYEQYF
TGCAGTGCTCAGACAGGTTACGAGCAGTACTTC
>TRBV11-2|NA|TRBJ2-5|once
CASSFWDGGPGSQYF
TGTGCCAGCAGCTTCTGGGACGGGGGGCCGGGGAGCCAGTACTTC
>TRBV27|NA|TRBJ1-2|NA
CASSPRQSYGYTF
TGTGCCAGCAGTCCCAGACAGTCCTATGGCTACACCTTC
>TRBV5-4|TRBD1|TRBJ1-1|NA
CASSFDRGTKAFF
TGTGCCAGCAGCTTTGACAGGGGCACGAAAGCTTTCTTT
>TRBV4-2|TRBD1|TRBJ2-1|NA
CASSHLTPGQGSYNEQFF
TGTGCCAGCAGCCATCTAACCCCGGGACAGGGCTCCTACAATGAGCAGTTCTTC
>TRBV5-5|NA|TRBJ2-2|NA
CASSLARGVGELFF
TGTGCCAGCAGCTTGGCCAGGGGAGTGGGGGAGCTGTTTTTT
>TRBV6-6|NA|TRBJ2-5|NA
CASSGGQETQYF
TGTGCCAGCTCCGGGGGCCAAGAGACCCAGTACTTC
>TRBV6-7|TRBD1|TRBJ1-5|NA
CASSWGIRDRGRVNQPQHF
TGTGCCAGCAGTTGGGGTATCCGGGACAGGGGGAGAGTCAATCAGCCCCAGCATTTT
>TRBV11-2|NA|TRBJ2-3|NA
CASSGTPSTDTQYF
TGTGCCAGCAGCGGGACACCTAGCACAGATACGCAGTATTTT
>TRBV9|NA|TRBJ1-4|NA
CASSVAESTNEKLFF
TGTGCCAGCAGCGTCGCAGAATCAACTAATGAAAAACTGTTTTTT
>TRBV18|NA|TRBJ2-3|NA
CASYGGAARSTDTQYF
TGTGCCAGCTATGGGGGGGCCGCGAGAAGCACAGATACGCAGTATTTT
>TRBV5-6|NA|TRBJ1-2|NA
CASSSPGWDYGYTF
TGTGCCAGCAGTTCGCCAGGGTGGGACTATGGCTACACCTTC
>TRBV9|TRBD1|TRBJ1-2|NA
CASSPNDPGTGYGYTF
TGTGCCAGCAGCCCTAATGATCCCGGGACAGGGTATGGCTACACCTTC
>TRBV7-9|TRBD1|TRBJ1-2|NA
CASSAGQGRVNYGYTF
TGTGCCAGCAGCGCCGGACAGGGCCGGGTAAACTATGGCTACACCTTC
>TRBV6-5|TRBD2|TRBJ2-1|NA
CASRAGLAGASEQFF
TGTGCCAGCAGGGCGGGACTAGCGGGGGCGTCCGAGCAGTTCTTC
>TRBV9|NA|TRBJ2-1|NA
CASSVGAGAGNEQFF
TGTGCCAGCAGCGTAGGGGCAGGGGCAGGGAATGAGCAGTTCTTC
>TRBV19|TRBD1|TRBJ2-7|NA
CASSRGTGDPYEQYF
TGTGCCAGTAGCAGGGGGACAGGGGATCCCTACGAGCAGTACTTC
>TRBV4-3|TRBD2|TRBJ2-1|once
CASSQEASGGPLYNEQFF
TGCGCCAGCAGCCAAGAGGCTAGCGGGGGGCCGCTCTACAATGAGCAGTTCTTC
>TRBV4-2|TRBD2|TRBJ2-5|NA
CASSQELAGASDQETQYF
TGTGCCAGCAGCCAAGAACTAGCGGGGGCCTCGGACCAAGAGACCCAGTACTTC
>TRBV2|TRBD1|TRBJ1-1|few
CASLQGASTEAFF
TGTGCCAGCCTACAGGGGGCAAGCACTGAAGCTTTCTTT
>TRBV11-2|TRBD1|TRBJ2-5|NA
CASSLGQGVGETQYF
TGTGCCAGCAGCTTGGGACAGGGTGTAGGAGAGACCCAGTACTTC
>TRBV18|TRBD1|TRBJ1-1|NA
CASSLMGQLMNTEAFF
TGTGCCAGCTCCCTGATGGGACAGCTTATGAACACTGAAGCTTTCTTT
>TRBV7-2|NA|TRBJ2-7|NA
CASRPNLRYEQYF
TGTGCCAGCAGGCCCAACTTACGATACGAGCAGTACTTC
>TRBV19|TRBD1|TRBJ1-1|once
CASISYRDRTSAFF
TGTGCCAGCATCTCCTACCGGGACAGGACATCGGCTTTCTTT
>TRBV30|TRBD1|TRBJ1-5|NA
CASLGQGILKQPQHF
TGTGCCTCCCTAGGACAGGGAATTTTGAAACAGCCCCAGCATTTT
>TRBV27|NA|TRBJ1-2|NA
CASGTGFWSGYTF
TGTGCCAGCGGAACAGGGTTTTGGAGTGGCTACACCTTC
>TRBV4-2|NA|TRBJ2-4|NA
CASSQPVGGKNIQYF
TGTGCCAGCAGCCAACCGGTAGGGGGCAAAAACATTCAGTACTTC
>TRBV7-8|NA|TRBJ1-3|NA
CASSLEAGSGNTIYF
TGTGCCAGCAGCTTAGAGGCAGGGTCCGGAAACACCATATATTTT
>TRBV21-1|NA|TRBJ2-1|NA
CASSKEALRFLLEQFF
TGTGCCAGCAGCAAAGAAGCGTTACGATTCCTTTTGGAGCAGTTCTTC
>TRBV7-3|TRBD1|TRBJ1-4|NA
CASRGRQGKQEKLFF
TGTGCCAGCAGAGGTAGACAGGGGAAACAAGAAAAACTGTTTTTT
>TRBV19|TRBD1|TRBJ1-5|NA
CASSGGQGSNQPQHF
TGTGCCAGTAGTGGAGGACAGGGAAGCAATCAGCCCCAGCATTTT
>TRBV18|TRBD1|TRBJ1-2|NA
CASSPRTGVDYGYTF
TGTGCCAGCTCACCACGGACAGGGGTAGACTATGGCTACACCTTC
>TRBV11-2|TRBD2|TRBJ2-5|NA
CASSSRLAGGRGTQYF
TGTGCCAGCAGCTCGAGACTAGCGGGAGGTAGGGGGACCCAGTACTTC
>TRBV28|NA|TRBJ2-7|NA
CASGQGPFYEQYF
TGTGCCAGCGGGCAGGGGCCTTTCTACGAGCAGTACTTC
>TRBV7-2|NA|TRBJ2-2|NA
CASSFDSGAGELFF
TGTGCCAGCAGCTTCGATTCAGGGGCCGGGGAGCTGTTTTTT
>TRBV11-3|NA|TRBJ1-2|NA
CASRPKRHPLRGGYTF
TGTGCCAGCCGACCTAAACGACATCCCTTAAGGGGGGGCTACACCTTC
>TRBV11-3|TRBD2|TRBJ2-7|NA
CASSPGGSGREQYF
TGTGCCAGCAGCCCGGGAGGGTCGGGTCGCGAGCAGTACTTC
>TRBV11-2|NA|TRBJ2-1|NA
CASSPQGTYLEQFF
TGTGCCAGCAGCCCACAGGGGACTTATCTTGAGCAGTTCTTC
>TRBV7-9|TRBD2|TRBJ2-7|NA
CASSRGGSGDEQYF
TGTGCCAGCAGCCGCGGAGGGAGCGGGGACGAGCAGTACTTC
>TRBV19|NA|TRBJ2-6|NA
CASSIAQGLWANVLTF
TGTGCCAGTAGTATCGCTCAGGGCCTCTGGGCCAACGTCCTGACTTTC
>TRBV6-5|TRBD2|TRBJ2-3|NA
CASSYAGGSTDTQYF
TGTGCCAGCAGTTACGCGGGGGGGAGCACAGATACGCAGTATTTT